The rows below give T cell receptor beta chains drawn from one sample of a study of blood T cell repertoires in COVID-19. Using immunoSEQ multiplex PCR, the repertoire was profiled, and TCRdb retains in-frame clones only, with some absent. The sample holds 200,000 to 300,000 clones; roughly 89% are singletons and the top ten take about 1.5%. Specimen: peripheral blood. These receptors were collected from a woman in her thirties or forties who had recovered from COVID-19. Each CDR3 is given with its conserved first and last residue. The D gene is left open where the match is weak. Only part of the rows carry a size: once, few, many, or a class if the clone is expanded.

D: .; size: .; V: TRBV5-4; J: TRBJ1-1; CDR3: CASSFGGAVENTEAFF; DNA: TGTGCCAGCAGCTTTGGGGGGGCGGTGGAGAACACTGAAGCTTTCTTT
D: TRBD2; size: .; V: TRBV2; J: TRBJ2-5; CDR3: CARGTSGGATRETQYF; DNA: TGTGCCAGGGGTACTAGCGGGGGGGCAACACGAGAGACCCAGTACTTC
D: TRBD1; size: .; V: TRBV6-5; J: TRBJ2-7; CDR3: CASRWGQDAYEQYF; DNA: TGTGCCAGCAGGTGGGGACAGGATGCCTACGAGCAGTACTTC
D: TRBD1; size: .; V: TRBV6-1; J: TRBJ2-3; CDR3: CASSETTGAVDTQYF; DNA: TGTGCCAGCAGTGAGACGACAGGGGCAGTCGATACGCAGTATTTT
D: .; size: few; V: TRBV28; J: TRBJ2-5; CDR3: CASSFGQGRETQYF; DNA: TGTGCCAGCAGTTTTGGGCAGGGGCGAGAGACCCAGTACTTC
D: .; size: .; V: TRBV18; J: TRBJ1-1; CDR3: CASSAGLGNAEAFF; DNA: TGTGCCAGCTCAGCAGGGTTGGGAAACGCTGAAGCTTTCTTT
D: .; size: few; V: TRBV10-2; J: TRBJ1-1; CDR3: CASSRDTLWEAFF; DNA: TGCGCCAGCAGCCGGGACACCTTGTGGGAAGCTTTCTTT
D: .; size: .; V: TRBV20-1; J: TRBJ1-6; CDR3: CSAEPDSPLHF; DNA: TGCAGTGCCGAACCGGATTCACCCCTCCACTTT
D: TRBD2; size: .; V: TRBV20-1; J: TRBJ2-3; CDR3: CSASGPPTPGRAADTQYF; DNA: TGCAGTGCTAGTGGCCCCCCAACCCCAGGGAGGGCCGCAGATACGCAGTATTTT
D: .; size: .; V: TRBV11-3; J: TRBJ2-7; CDR3: CASSFQGTYEQYF; DNA: TGTGCCAGCAGCTTTCAGGGGACCTACGAGCAGTACTTC
D: TRBD1; size: .; V: TRBV15; J: TRBJ1-2; CDR3: CATSLPGQGAYGYTF; DNA: TGTGCCACCAGCTTACCGGGACAGGGAGCCTATGGCTACACCTTC
D: .; size: .; V: TRBV5-1; J: TRBJ1-1; CDR3: CASSQSGTSIRPEAFF; DNA: TGCGCCAGCAGCCAATCAGGGACATCTATTAGACCTGAAGCTTTCTTT
D: TRBD1; size: .; V: TRBV5-1; J: TRBJ2-2; CDR3: CASSLYWDRGGVGELFF; DNA: TGCGCCAGCAGCTTATATTGGGACAGGGGCGGGGTCGGGGAGCTGTTTTTT
D: TRBD2; size: .; V: TRBV13; J: TRBJ2-2; CDR3: CASSFGRGGYTGELFF; DNA: TGTGCCAGCAGCTTCGGTCGGGGGGGCTACACCGGGGAGCTGTTTTTT
D: TRBD1; size: .; V: TRBV27; J: TRBJ1-5; CDR3: CASRDFGQGANQPQHF; DNA: TGTGCCAGCAGAGATTTCGGACAGGGGGCCAATCAGCCCCAGCATTTT
D: TRBD1; size: .; V: TRBV2; J: TRBJ1-2; CDR3: CASSGQGGYYGYTF; DNA: TGTGCCAGCAGCGGACAGGGTGGTTACTATGGCTACACCTTC
D: .; size: .; V: TRBV6-5; J: TRBJ1-1; CDR3: CASSLQGLNTEAFF; DNA: TGTGCCAGCAGTCTCCAGGGGCTGAACACTGAAGCTTTCTTT
D: TRBD1; size: .; V: TRBV9; J: TRBJ1-1; CDR3: CASSATGVTEAFF; DNA: TGTGCCAGCAGCGCTACAGGGGTCACTGAAGCTTTCTTT
D: .; size: .; V: TRBV6-1; J: TRBJ2-7; CDR3: CASSEVLGDAYEQYF; DNA: TGTGCCAGCAGTGAAGTATTGGGCGACGCCTACGAGCAGTACTTC
D: .; size: once; V: TRBV28; J: TRBJ1-5; CDR3: CASSLYGRNQPQHF; DNA: TGTGCCAGCAGTTTATATGGCAGGAATCAGCCCCAGCATTTT
D: .; size: .; V: TRBV19; J: TRBJ2-2; CDR3: CASAGTTFTGELFF; DNA: TGTGCCAGTGCCGGGACAACGTTCACCGGGGAGCTGTTTTTT
D: TRBD1; size: .; V: TRBV27; J: TRBJ1-6; CDR3: CASTHGQGMNSPLHF; DNA: TGTGCCAGCACCCACGGACAGGGGATGAATTCACCCCTCCACTTT
D: .; size: .; V: TRBV5-5; J: TRBJ2-3; CDR3: CASSLAPGGTDTQYF; DNA: TGTGCCAGCAGCTTGGCCCCAGGGGGCACAGATACGCAGTATTTT
D: .; size: .; V: TRBV5-4; J: TRBJ2-2; CDR3: CASSPPTGSGELFF; DNA: TGTGCCAGCAGCCCGCCCACGGGTAGCGGGGAGCTGTTTTTT
D: .; size: .; V: TRBV12-3/TRBV12-4; J: TRBJ2-7; CDR3: CASRRGSSYEQYF; DNA: TGTGCCAGCAGGAGAGGTAGCTCCTACGAGCAGTACTTC
D: TRBD1; size: once; V: TRBV7-6; J: TRBJ1-5; CDR3: CASSLGQGAREPQHF; DNA: TGTGCCAGCAGCTTAGGACAGGGGGCTCGGGAGCCCCAGCATTTT
D: .; size: few; V: TRBV14; J: TRBJ2-2; CDR3: CASSQGSRSLNTGELFF; DNA: TGTGCCAGCAGCCAAGGTTCGAGGAGCTTGAACACCGGGGAGCTGTTTTTT
D: .; size: .; V: TRBV4-1; J: TRBJ1-2; CDR3: CASSQEWGFNYGYTF; DNA: TGCGCCAGCAGCCAGGAGTGGGGCTTTAACTATGGCTACACCTTC
D: .; size: many; V: TRBV18; J: TRBJ1-4; CDR3: CASSPAAQAPLNEKLFF; DNA: TGTGCCAGCTCACCAGCCGCTCAGGCACCCCTTAATGAAAAACTGTTTTTT
D: .; size: .; V: TRBV2; J: TRBJ1-2; CDR3: CASRVRGSTGYTF; DNA: TGTGCCAGCAGAGTTCGGGGGTCGACGGGCTACACCTTC
D: TRBD2; size: .; V: TRBV20-1; J: TRBJ2-4; CDR3: CSASRGLGGVYIQYF; DNA: TGCAGTGCTAGTAGAGGTTTGGGGGGGGTGTACATTCAGTACTTC
D: .; size: .; V: TRBV4-2; J: TRBJ2-2; CDR3: CASSNLVDLNTGELFF; DNA: TGTGCCAGCAGCAACTTGGTAGACTTGAACACCGGGGAGCTGTTTTTT
D: TRBD1; size: once; V: TRBV2; J: TRBJ2-7; CDR3: CASSELITGGYEQYF; DNA: TGTGCCAGCAGTGAATTGATAACAGGGGGCTACGAGCAGTACTTC
D: TRBD1; size: once; V: TRBV11-3; J: TRBJ2-2; CDR3: CASSWDRGTGELFF; DNA: TGTGCCAGCAGCTGGGACAGGGGCACCGGGGAGCTGTTTTTT
D: TRBD1; size: few; V: TRBV4-1; J: TRBJ1-6; CDR3: CASSQGTAFTLHF; DNA: TGCGCCAGCAGCCAGGGGACAGCCTTCACCCTCCACTTT
D: TRBD1; size: .; V: TRBV5-6; J: TRBJ2-6; CDR3: CASSLRGPGANVLTF; DNA: TGTGCCAGCAGCTTAAGGGGGCCTGGGGCCAACGTCCTGACTTTC
D: TRBD2; size: .; V: TRBV5-1; J: TRBJ2-1; CDR3: CASSSGLAGGEQFF; DNA: TGCGCCAGCAGCTCGGGACTAGCGGGCGGTGAGCAGTTCTTC
D: .; size: .; V: TRBV7-9; J: TRBJ1-1; CDR3: CASSLPPDSLNTEAFF; DNA: TGTGCCAGCAGCTTACCCCCGGACAGCCTGAACACTGAAGCTTTCTTT
D: .; size: .; V: TRBV18; J: TRBJ1-2; CDR3: CASSPDGSSHYGYTF; DNA: TGTGCCAGCTCACCCGACGGGTCGTCCCACTATGGCTACACCTTC